One sample yielded the 4 T cell receptor beta chains listed below, sequenced in a study of pediatric ulcerative colitis. Repertoires were generated with immunoSEQ multiplex PCR, while TCRdb's copy carries only in-frame clones and drops some. Of under 20,000 clones in the sample, roughly 74% were seen once. During colonoscopy, one to two rectal pinch biopsies were collected. The source material was gut tissue. These receptors were taken from a boy aged 5-17 years with moderate ulcerative colitis.

V usage is TRBV4-1 and J usage is TRBJ2-4; a possible D gene is TRBD2 (7 bases). Germline values: CDR1 MGHRA, CDR2 YSYEKL. The germline V and J ends were trimmed by 0 bases and 6 bases, with 24 bases remaining between them. The CDR3 contains 19 residues. The CDR3 loop is CASSQDRIRGALEVNIQYF. The CDR3 DNA reads as TGCGCCAGCAGCCAAGATCGGATTCGGGGGGCTTTGGAGGTAAACATTCAGTACTTC.

This rearrangement joins TRBV10-3 to TRBJ2-2, with TRBD2 matching 11 bases. V shed 8 bases and J 2 bases; nucleotides not matched to a gene: 1. The CDR3 is 14 amino acids. The germline V gene has CDR1 ENHRY and CDR2 SYGVKD. Written as DNA, the CDR3 is TGTGCCATCGGGACTAGCGGAAACACCGGGGAGCTGTTTTTT. Translating gives CAIGTSGNTGELFF.

The J gene is TRBJ2-3, the V gene TRBV5-1, with TRBD2 identical over 11 bases. The CDR3 loop spans 17 amino acids. Trimming cost V 3 bases and J 14 bases; bases outside gene matches: 20. Germline V gene data show CDR1 as SGHRS and CDR2 as YFSETQ. In nucleotides, the CDR3 is TGCGCCAGCAGCTCCCTTGGAGTAGCGGGGGGGAAAGATATGTGGTATTTT. Its protein product is CASSSLGVAGGKDMWYF.

The rearrangement joins TRBV27 to TRBJ1-2, with D tentatively TRBD1 (6 bases). CDR1 is MNHEY and CDR2 is SMNVEV in the germline V gene (reference sequence). V was pared by 5 bases and J by 8 bases, with 24 bases between. The CDR3 covers 16 residues. The CDR3 bases are TGTGCCAGCAGTCCCCTGGCCGGACAGCCCATAAGCGGCTACACCTTC. Residues: CASSPLAGQPISGYTF.